This passage covers 4 T cell receptor beta chains from one sample sequenced in a study of shared clonotypes between healthy human individuals. Measured with immunoSEQ multiplex PCR; TCRdb has only the in-frame clones, and not every one. The table has over a million clones, 98% seen once. Sequencing was carried out using naive CD4+ T cells sorted from blood. Subset indicated: CD45RA+ positively selected. These receptor sequences come from a young man in good health.

V gene TRBV29-1 combines with J gene TRBJ1-1, with TRBD1 matching over 8 bases. Germline V gives CDR1 SQVTM, CDR2 ANQGSEA. V was pared by 3 bases and J by 2 bases, with 2 bases of the junction left unmatched. The CDR3 runs 13 residues. In DNA, the CDR3 is TGCAGCGTTGACACAGGGGGAAACACTGAAGCTTTCTTT. Encoded protein: CSVDTGGNTEAFF.

V usage is TRBV4-3 and J usage is TRBJ2-1; tentative D call: TRBD2 (6 bases). Per the germline V gene, CDR1 is LGHNA and CDR2 is YSLEER. The V gene lost 1 base and the J gene lost 4 bases, with 14 bases spanning the gap. The CDR3 spans 16 residues. The CDR3 region has the DNA TGCGCCAGCAGCCAAGGGGACTCCCTGAGATACAATGAGCAGTTCTTC. It codes for CASSQGDSLRYNEQFF.

The rearrangement joins TRBV18 to TRBJ1-2, with D possibly TRBD1 on 5 matching bases. CDR3 length equals 14 residues. The ends were cut back, 4 bases at V and 0 bases at J, with 9 bases in the middle. Germline loops: CDR1 KGHSH, CDR2 LQKENI. The CDR3 DNA reads as TGTGCCAGCTCACAGGGGAGGGCTAACTATGGCTACACCTTC. This translates into CASSQGRANYGYTF.

This chain joins TRBV6-5 and TRBJ2-3, with D unclear. V lost 8 bases, J lost 2 bases, and 8 bases lay in between. This CDR3 has 12 amino acids. Germline V gene lookup returns CDR1 MNHEY and CDR2 SVGAGI. CDR3 loop: CASGEITDTQYF. CDR3 in DNA: TGTGCCAGCGGCGAAATCACAGATACGCAGTATTTT.